Listed below are T cell receptor beta chains from one sample, sequenced in a study of cytomegalovirus exposure and HLA in healthy donors. The protocol was immunoSEQ multiplex PCR, while the TCRdb copy is restricted to in-frame clones and leaves out a portion. The repertoire holds about 140,000 clones, 80% to 90% seen once, with 6.5% to 8.5% in the top ten. Material for sequencing was PBMCs. Source of these receptors: a woman between 18 and 29 years old in good health and CMV-seropositive. Both conserved end residues are part of each CDR3. Fields, in order: V gene, D gene, CDR3 protein. A D gene is named only where the DNA matches it firmly.

V: TRBV11-3
D: TRBD1
CDR3: CASSLFGQGVEQYF

V: TRBV5-8
D: TRBD2
CDR3: CASSLERGGGARNEQFF

V: TRBV9
D: -
CDR3: CASSSTGMVGELFF

V: TRBV7-9
D: TRBD2
CDR3: CASSSLAGGSYEQYF

V: TRBV5-1
D: -
CDR3: CASSYYRVGYTF

V: TRBV9
D: -
CDR3: CASSPEGGSTNEKLFF

V: TRBV5-1
D: -
CDR3: CASSLPREPYGYTF

V: TRBV28
D: -
CDR3: CASRPPPRDTEAFF

V: TRBV7-2
D: -
CDR3: CASSPQGSDYNEQFF

V: TRBV7-9
D: -
CDR3: CASSLQGSNQPQHF

V: TRBV9
D: TRBD2
CDR3: CASSVLGAGGGNEQFF

V: TRBV5-4
D: TRBD2
CDR3: CASSLDSREGLQFF

V: TRBV9
D: -
CDR3: CASSVGELGANEQYF

V: TRBV6-5
D: -
CDR3: CASSYSNRALNYGYTF

V: TRBV30
D: -
CDR3: CAWSSGTSDQPQHF

V: TRBV2
D: -
CDR3: CASQAGLYNEQFF

V: TRBV6-6
D: -
CDR3: CASSYPSGSGELFF

V: TRBV30
D: -
CDR3: CAWSPRLVSYNEQFF

V: TRBV4-1
D: -
CDR3: CASSQDSAVNQPQHF

V: TRBV29-1
D: -
CDR3: CSVRGGTEAFF

V: TRBV5-6
D: TRBD2
CDR3: CASSSKRGGTYNEQFF